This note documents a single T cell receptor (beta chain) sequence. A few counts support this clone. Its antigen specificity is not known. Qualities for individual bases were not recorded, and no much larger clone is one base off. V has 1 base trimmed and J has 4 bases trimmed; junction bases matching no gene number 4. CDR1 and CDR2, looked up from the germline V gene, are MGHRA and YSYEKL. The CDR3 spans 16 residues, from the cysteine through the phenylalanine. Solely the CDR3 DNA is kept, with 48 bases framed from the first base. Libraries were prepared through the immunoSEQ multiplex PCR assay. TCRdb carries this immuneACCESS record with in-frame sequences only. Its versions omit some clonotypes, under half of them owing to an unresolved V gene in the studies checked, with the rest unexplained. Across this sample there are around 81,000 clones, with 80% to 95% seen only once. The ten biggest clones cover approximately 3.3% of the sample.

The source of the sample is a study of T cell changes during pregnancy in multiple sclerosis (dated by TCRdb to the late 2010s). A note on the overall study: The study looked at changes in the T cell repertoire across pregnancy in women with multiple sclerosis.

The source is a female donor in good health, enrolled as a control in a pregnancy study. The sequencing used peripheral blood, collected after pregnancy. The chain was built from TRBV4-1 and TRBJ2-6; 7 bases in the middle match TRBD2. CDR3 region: CASSQVRGEGANVLTF. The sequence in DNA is TGCGCCAGCAGCCAAGTCCGGGGGGAAGGGGCCAACGTCCTGACTTTC.